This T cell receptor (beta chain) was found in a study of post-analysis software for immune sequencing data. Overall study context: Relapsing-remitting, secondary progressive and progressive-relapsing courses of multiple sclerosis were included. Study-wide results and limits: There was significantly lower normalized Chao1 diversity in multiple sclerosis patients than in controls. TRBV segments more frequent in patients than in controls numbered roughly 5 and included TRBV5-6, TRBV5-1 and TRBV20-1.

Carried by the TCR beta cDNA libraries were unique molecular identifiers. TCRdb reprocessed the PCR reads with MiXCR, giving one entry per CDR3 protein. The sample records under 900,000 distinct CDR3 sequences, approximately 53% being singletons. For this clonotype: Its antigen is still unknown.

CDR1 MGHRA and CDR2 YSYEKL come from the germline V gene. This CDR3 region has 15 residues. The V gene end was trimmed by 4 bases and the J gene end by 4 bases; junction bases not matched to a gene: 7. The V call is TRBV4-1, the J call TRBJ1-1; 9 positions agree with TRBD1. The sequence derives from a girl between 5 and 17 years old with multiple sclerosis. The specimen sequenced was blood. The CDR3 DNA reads TGCGCCAGCAGCCGCCTACAGGGGGCGCGCACTGAAGCTTTCTTT. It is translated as CASSRLQGARTEAFF.